The source of this T cell receptor beta chain is a study of cytomegalovirus exposure and HLA in healthy donors. 60 Vbeta and 13 Jbeta primers were used in PCR. TCRdb keeps only in-frame clones here, not all; method: immunoSEQ multiplex PCR. The table lists approximately 170,000 clones, roughly 80% of them singletons. Sequencing was carried out using PBMCs. The sequence derives from a man aged 50-60 years in good health and CMV-seropositive.

The CDR3: CASSFPGNEQFF. CDR3 DNA sequence: TGTGCCAGCAGCTTCCCGGGCAATGAGCAGTTCTTC. The V call is TRBV7-2, the J call TRBJ2-1; D not resolved. CDR1 and CDR2 (germline): SGHTA, FQGNSA. This CDR3 spans 12 amino acids. V lost 3 bases and J lost 6, with 6 bases in between.